The next 12 T cell receptor beta chains were all read from a single sample in a study of tissue T cells after allogeneic stem cell transplantation. The protocol was immunoSEQ multiplex PCR, while the TCRdb copy is restricted to in-frame clones and leaves out a portion. The sample includes about 42,000 clones, roughly 92% of them seen just once. The sample in question was blood, obtained before transplantation. These receptors came from a woman aged 35-75 years who later had graft-versus-host disease after an allogeneic stem cell transplant.

The J gene is TRBJ2-3, the V gene TRBV24-1; maybe TRBD1 (5 bases). There are 13 residues in the CDR3. Per germline, CDR1 KGHDR and CDR2 SFDVKD. With 5 bases removed from V and 7 bases from J, the gap between germline ends came to 12 bases. The CDR3 DNA sequence: TGTGCCACCAGTGGGGCAGGGTCGCATACGCAGTATTTT. Translation: CATSGAGSHTQYF.

The chain joins TRBV11-2 to TRBJ2-1; maybe TRBD2 (6 bases). V lost 0 bases and J 9 bases, leaving 15 bases between the germline ends. Germline-derived CDR1 and CDR2 are SGHAT and FQNNGV. This CDR3 has 15 amino acids. CDR3 protein: CASSLDQIGSPEQFF. DNA of the CDR3: TGTGCCAGCAGCTTAGATCAGATCGGGAGCCCTGAGCAGTTCTTC.

The chain has TRBV30 and TRBJ2-1, with D uncertain. CDR1 is GTSNPN, CDR2 SVGIG, per germline (reference sequence). Trimming took off 3 bases at V and 3 bases at J, with 15 bases between the two ends. CDR3 length: 15 residues. CDR3 loop: CAWSLPEVFYNEQFF. The CDR3 region has the DNA TGTGCCTGGAGCCTACCAGAGGTTTTCTACAATGAGCAGTTCTTC.

The chain joins TRBV18 to TRBJ2-3; D is possibly TRBD1 or TRBD2 (6 bases each). Trimming removed 2 bases from V and 7 bases from J, with 25 bases in between. CDR1 is KGHSH and CDR2 is LQKENI in the germline V gene. The CDR3 consists of 18 residues. CDR3 sequence: CASSPDGGSGGGLNTQYF. CDR3 in DNA: TGTGCCAGCTCACCAGATGGGGGTTCCGGAGGGGGACTTAATACGCAGTATTTT.

The J gene is TRBJ1-1, the V gene TRBV12-5; D might be TRBD1 (6 bases). Trimming removed 6 bases at V and 0 bases at J, with 11 bases between. CDR3 length equals 14 residues. Germline V gene data show CDR1 as LGHNT and CDR2 as FRNRAP. DNA of the CDR3: TGTGCTAGTGGCCCGGGACAAATGAACACTGAAGCTTTCTTT. Translating it yields CASGPGQMNTEAFF.

The chain employs TRBV28 and TRBJ2-3; TRBD2 matches at 8 bases. The germline gives CDR1 MDHEN, CDR2 SYDVKM. CDR3 length: 15 amino acids. V was clipped by 7 bases and J by 3 bases; unmatched bases: 9. DNA of the CDR3: TGTGCCAGCACCCAAGCGGGAGCCGGTACAGATACGCAGTATTTT. Its translation: CASTQAGAGTDTQYF.

This chain uses TRBV5-1 with TRBJ2-2; D remains ambiguous. The CDR3 loop spans 14 amino acids. Looked up from germline, CDR1 is SGHRS and CDR2 is YFSETQ. The V and J ends lost 2 bases and 4 bases respectively, with 9 bases between them. CDR3 in amino acids: CASSFYGITGELFF. The CDR3 coding sequence is TGCGCCAGCAGCTTTTATGGTATCACCGGGGAGCTGTTTTTT.

The chain employs TRBV4-3 and TRBJ1-6; 12 bases align to TRBD1. The CDR3 sequence is 15 residues long. Trimming removed 0 bases from V and 10 bases from J; junction bases left unmatched: 1. Germline CDR1 is LGHNA and CDR2 is YSLEER. The CDR3 DNA reads as TGCGCCAGCAGCCAAGAAGGGACAGGGGGCTCACCCCTCCACTTT. Its protein is CASSQEGTGGSPLHF.

This sequence joins TRBV7-2 and TRBJ1-3, with 7 bases lining up with TRBD1. Trimming at V came to 5 bases and at J to 4 bases, leaving 14 bases not matched to a gene. Per the germline V gene, CDR1 is SGHTA and CDR2 is FQGNSA. The CDR3 consists of 17 residues. CDR3 protein: CASSRFTRGIGGNTIYF. In DNA form, the CDR3 reads TGTGCCAGCAGCCGCTTCACCAGGGGGATAGGGGGAAACACCATATATTTT.

V usage is TRBV4-2 and J usage is TRBJ2-7, with D unclear. The CDR3 sequence is 16 residues long. The V gene's germline CDR1 is LGHNA and CDR2 YNFKEQ. Trimming removed 5 bases from V and 2 bases from J, with 19 bases in between. CDR3 protein: CASSALHYESPYEQYF. As DNA, the CDR3 is TGTGCCAGCAGCGCCCTACACTATGAATCACCCTACGAGCAGTACTTC.

V gene TRBV7-9 combines with J gene TRBJ2-1; 12 bases match TRBD1. Per germline, CDR1 SEHNR and CDR2 FQNEAQ (reference sequence). Trimming removed 3 bases from V and 8 bases from J; junction bases left unmatched: 5. CDR3 length: 15 amino acids. The CDR3 reads CASSLAGQGAYEQFF. CDR3 sequence (DNA): TGTGCCAGCAGCTTGGCGGGACAGGGGGCTTATGAGCAGTTCTTC.

This clone has just one count. The rearrangement joins TRBV16 to TRBJ1-6; tentatively, D is TRBD1 (5 bases). Per germline, CDR1 KGHSY and CDR2 FQNENV. V gave up 0 bases and J gave up 2 bases, with 11 bases separating them. The CDR3 covers 17 residues. DNA for the CDR3: TGTGCCAGCAGCCAATCCGTGCGGGGGGCCTATAATTCACCCCTCCACTTT. This gives the protein CASSQSVRGAYNSPLHF.